The 22 T cell receptor beta chains in this list originate from one sample, sequenced in a study of T-cell memory formation after mild COVID-19. TCRdb reprocessed the 5' RACE reads via MiXCR and lists one record per CDR3 protein. The data contain 280,000 or so distinct CDR3 sequences, around 8% of them seen just once; the ten biggest clones take up about 22%. The sample consisted of PBMCs or a T cell subset sorted from them (not recorded which). The receptors here all came from a man aged 18-30 years who had mild COVID-19 (a few samples of this study predate the infection). Cell type and time point are not known.

The chain combines TRBV3-1 with TRBJ1-1; maybe TRBD1 (5 bases). The CDR3 spans 17 residues. Germline loops: CDR1 LGHDT, CDR2 YNNKEL (reference sequence). Deletions cut 4 bases from V and 2 bases from J, with 20 bases between. The CDR3 nucleotides read TGTGCCAGCAGCCCATGGAGGTCCTCGGGGCTTAACACTGAAGCTTTCTTT. Residues: CASSPWRSSGLNTEAFF.

This chain joins TRBV5-1 and TRBJ2-7; 10 nucleotides align to TRBD1. Germline-derived CDR1 and CDR2 are SGHRS and YFSETQ. J lost 5 bases, V lost 1 base, and 6 bases had no gene match. The CDR3 has 15 residues. The CDR3 region has the DNA TGCGCCAGCAGCTTGTGGGGACAGGGGATCGACGAGCAGTACGTC. Translation: CASSLWGQGIDEQYV.

In its sample, this clonotype was seen a few times. CDR3 DNA sequence: TGTGCCAGCTCACCGCCCCCCTGGGACGTAGCCAAAAACATTCAGTACTTC. Protein: CASSPPPWDVAKNIQYF. V usage is TRBV18 and J usage is TRBJ2-4; D may be TRBD1 or TRBD2 (5 bases each). Per the germline V gene, CDR1 is KGHSH and CDR2 is LQKENI. The CDR3 extends over 17 amino acids. V shed 3 bases and J shed 0 bases, with 15 bases lying between them.

This clonotype occurred a few times. The chain has TRBV12-3 or TRBV12-4 and TRBJ2-2, with D possibly being TRBD2 (5 bases). The V end was cut by 1 base, the J end by 4 bases, with 13 bases between. This CDR3 has 16 residues. The CDR3 bases are TGTGCCAGCAGTTTAGTTGGGCTAGCTGGCACCGGGGAGCTGTTTTTT. Translation: CASSLVGLAGTGELFF.

This clonotype was counted at least ten times. This rearrangement joins TRBV14 to TRBJ2-1; D is perhaps TRBD1 or TRBD2 (6 bases each). Deletions cut 0 bases from V and 12 bases from J, with 18 bases between. The CDR3 loop spans 15 amino acids. The germline gives CDR1 SGHDN, CDR2 FVKESK. Here the CDR3 DNA reads TGTGCCAGCAGCCAAGATCTCCGAGGGGGGTTAGGGCAGTTCTTC. As protein: CASSQDLRGGLGQFF. The whole variable domain, remainder taken from reference TRBV14 and TRBJ2-1, is EAGVTQFPSHSVIEKGQTVTLRCDPISGHDNLYWYRRVMGKEIKFLLHFVKESKQDESGMPNNRFLAERTGGTYSTLKVQPAELEDSGVYFCASSQDLRGGLGQFFGPGTRLTVL.

This clonotype has only a few counts. The J gene is TRBJ2-7, the V gene TRBV4-1; the D is unclear. Trimming removed 1 base at V and 0 bases at J, with 13 bases between. CDR3 length: 16 amino acids. Germline CDR1 is MGHRA and CDR2 is YSYEKL. The CDR3 loop is CASSQGLLRPSYEQYF. DNA of the CDR3: TGCGCCAGCAGCCAAGGTCTTTTACGGCCCTCCTACGAGCAGTACTTC.

This clonotype occurred a few times. The rearrangement uses TRBV5-1 and TRBJ1-6, with TRBD1 identical over 7 bases. The CDR3 is 17 amino acids. J gave up 6 bases and V 4 bases, and 13 bases lay outside the gene matches. CDR1 and CDR2 (germline): SGHRS, YFSETQ. CDR3 in amino acids: CASSPGQAEPSNSPLHF. The CDR3 DNA reads TGCGCCAGCAGCCCAGGACAGGCGGAGCCCTCTAATTCACCCCTCCACTTT. Looking up the rest from reference TRBV5-1 and TRBJ1-6 gives the full variable domain: KAGVTQTPRYLIKTRGQQVTLSCSPISGHRSVSWYQQTPGQGLQFLFEYFSETQRNKGNFPGRFSGRQFSNSRSEMNVSTLELGDSALYLCASSPGQAEPSNSPLHFGNGTRLTVT.

V is TRBV7-2 and J is TRBJ1-4, with D perhaps matching TRBD1 (5 bases). In germline, CDR1 is SGHTA, CDR2 FQGNSA. The CDR3 extends over 15 amino acids. Trimming stripped 5 bases from V and 7 bases from J, with 17 bases between. CDR3 coding DNA: TGTGCCAGCAGCCTGTCCCGGGGGAGAGGTGAAAAACTGTTTTTT. Protein product: CASSLSRGRGEKLFF.

This clonotype occurred many times. The chain is built from TRBV6-6 and TRBJ1-5; perhaps TRBD1 as D (5 bases). The CDR3 extends over 13 amino acids. V lost 6 bases, J lost 7 bases, and 13 bases lay in between. The germline gives CDR1 MNHNY, CDR2 SVGAGI (reference sequence). CDR3 bases: TGTGCCAGCAGGCCAGGGTTGGGGCAGCCCCAGCATTTT. Amino acids: CASRPGLGQPQHF.

The chain recombines TRBV7-6 with TRBJ2-3; possibly TRBD2 for D (6 bases). This CDR3 contains 15 residues. Germline V lookup: CDR1 SGHVS, CDR2 FNYEAQ. Trimming stripped 4 bases from V and 1 base from J, with 12 bases between. DNA of the CDR3: TGTGCCAGCAGCTCTGGGCGGGGCCGCACAGATACGCAGTATTTT. Translation gives CASSSGRGRTDTQYF.

The rearrangement links TRBV6-1 to TRBJ2-5; 7 bases line up with TRBD2. The CDR3 is 14 residues long. With 8 bases clipped from V and 1 base from J, the junction kept 7 bases outside the gene matches. Germline CDR1 reads MNHNS; CDR2 reads SASEGT. The CDR3 region is CASHFTSAQETQYF. The CDR3 DNA reads TGTGCCAGCCATTTTACTAGCGCCCAAGAGACCCAGTACTTC.

The V call is TRBV7-9, the J call TRBJ1-2, with 11 bases fitting TRBD1. The CDR3 consists of 15 residues. V dropped 5 bases and J dropped 6; count of bases not matched to a gene: 8. Germline assignment: CDR1 SEHNR and CDR2 FQNEAQ (reference sequence). The CDR3 sequence is CASSPRTGGAHGYTF. In DNA, the CDR3 is TGTGCCAGCAGCCCGCGGACAGGGGGCGCCCATGGCTACACCTTC.

V is TRBV29-1 and J is TRBJ2-5; the D gene is possibly TRBD1 (5 bases). This CDR3 comprises 11 residues. V was shortened by 3 bases and J by 4 bases, with 6 bases between the two germline ends. The germline CDR1 and CDR2 sequences are SQVTM and ANQGSEA. CDR3 sequence: CSVDQGETQYF. The DNA of the CDR3 is TGCAGCGTTGACCAGGGAGAGACCCAGTACTTC.

V and J are TRBV5-1 and TRBJ1-5; D remains ambiguous. With 3 bases removed from V and 5 bases from J, the gap between germline ends came to 18 bases. CDR1 is SGHRS, CDR2 YFSETQ, per germline. The CDR3 runs 16 residues. The CDR3 region is CASSSGVSNGDQPQHF. The CDR3, as DNA: TGCGCCAGCAGCTCCGGAGTGAGCAACGGGGATCAGCCCCAGCATTTT.

As to this clonotype: The junction differs from germline at one of its ends, possibly a read error. This sequence joins TRBV7-9 and TRBJ2-5; D may be TRBD2 (5 bases). The germline V gene has CDR1 SEHNR and CDR2 FQNEAQ (reference sequence). The CDR3 is 16 amino acids. The DNA of the CDR3 is TGTACCAGCAGCCCATCTGGACTGTACCTCCGGGGGACCCAGTACTTC. This encodes CTSSPSGLYLRGTQYF.

This clonotype has a handful of counts. The V gene is TRBV6-1, the J gene TRBJ1-5, with 9 nucleotides matching TRBD1. The length of the CDR3 is 13 residues. The V and J ends lost 8 bases and 2 bases, in that order; junction bases with no gene match: 1. The germline V gene encodes CDR1 MNHNS and CDR2 SASEGT. The CDR3 region has the DNA TGTGCCAGCTGGGACAGGGGCAATCAGCCCCAGCATTTT. This encodes CASWDRGNQPQHF.

This clonotype was seen a few times. The chain combines TRBV19 with TRBJ1-6; 7 nucleotides match TRBD1. After removal of 5 bases from V and 8 bases from J, the junction contained 3 bases not matched to a gene. This CDR3 contains 13 residues. Germline V gene sequence: CDR1 LNHDA, CDR2 SQIVND (reference sequence). CDR3 residues: CASSFTGDSPLHF. Written as DNA, the CDR3 is TGTGCCAGTAGTTTTACAGGGGATTCACCCCTCCACTTT.

This clonotype appeared a few times. DNA of the CDR3: TGTGCCAGCAGTTACGGACAGGGAGGGTACATTCAGTACTTC. Protein: CASSYGQGGYIQYF. This rearrangement joins TRBV6-6 to TRBJ2-4; weak D call: TRBD1 (8 bases). Trimming removed 2 bases from V and 8 bases from J, with 13 bases in between. From germline, CDR1 is MNHNY and CDR2 SVGAGI (reference sequence). This CDR3 has 14 amino acids.

This clonotype was detected only once. The chain links TRBV20-1 to TRBJ2-5; 10 nucleotides line up with TRBD2. This CDR3 spans 13 amino acids. V shed 5 bases, J shed 6 bases, and the junction held 6 bases outside the gene matches. Germline CDR1 DFQATT, CDR2 SNEGSKA (reference sequence). The CDR3 DNA sequence: TGCAGTGCTTGTGTAGCGGGGGGCCAGACCCAGTACTTC. This sequence encodes CSACVAGGQTQYF.

This clonotype was seen repeatedly, ten times or more. This rearrangement joins TRBV7-2 to TRBJ2-1, with D perhaps TRBD1 (5 bases). The CDR3 sequence is 14 residues long. Germline loops: CDR1 SGHTA, CDR2 FQGNSA. The germline V and J ends were trimmed by 5 bases and 5 bases, with 13 bases remaining between them. The CDR3 nucleotides are TGTGCCAGCAGCCCCTTTTGGGGCCACAATGAGCAGTTCTTC. This translates into CASSPFWGHNEQFF.

This clonotype was seen at least ten times. The CDR3 bases are TGCAGTGCTAGAGATAGTGGACAAAAATACGAGCAGTACGTC. Amino acids: CSARDSGQKYEQYV. This chain links TRBV20-1 with TRBJ2-7, with a weak D call TRBD1 (5 bases). This CDR3 is 14 amino acids long. V gave up 0 bases and J gave up 4 bases, with 13 bases separating them. CDR1 and CDR2 (germline): DFQATT, SNEGSKA (reference sequence).

This clonotype has more than one count but fewer than ten. The V and J genes are TRBV12-3 or TRBV12-4 and TRBJ2-1; 9 bases are shared with TRBD2. Trimming at V came to 5 bases and at J to 9 bases, leaving 11 bases not matched to a gene. The CDR3 loop spans 15 amino acids. The CDR3 sequence is CASSRGGTSSTEQFF. The CDR3 bases are TGTGCCAGCAGTCGAGGGGGGACTAGCTCGACTGAGCAGTTCTTC.